This TCR beta chain comes out of a study of cytotoxic CD8 clonotypes in ibrutinib-treated CLL. Points from the study as a whole: The study found public clonotypes uncommon, contracting or stable on treatment.

This clone was detected only a few times. Its specificity is unknown. TCRdb keeps only in-frame clones here, not all; method: immunoSEQ multiplex PCR. The table shows more than 110,000 clones, with 60% to 85% occurring only once. Trimming cost V 4 bases and J 8 bases; bases outside gene matches: 11. CDR1 is SGHTS and CDR2 is YDEGEE in the germline V gene. CDR3 length equals 15 residues. The specimen was PBMCs, collected after 24 months of ibrutinib treatment. This TCR was sampled from a human donor with chronic lymphocytic leukemia. The genes are TRBV5-8 and TRBJ1-2; 10 bases align to TRBD1. The CDR3 nucleotides are TGTGCCAGCAGCATAGTGACAGGGGGCGCAGGAGGCTACACCTTC. Protein sequence: CASSIVTGGAGGYTF.